This entry lists 19 T cell receptor beta chains sequenced from one sample in a study of blood T cell repertoires in COVID-19. Using immunoSEQ multiplex PCR, the repertoire was profiled, and TCRdb retains in-frame clones only, with some absent. The table lists about 220,000 clones, approximately 81% of them singletons. Sequencing used peripheral blood. The source of these receptors is a woman at least 80 years old with acute or convalescent COVID-19.

Turning to this clone: Other DNA sequences of this sample code for an identical CDR3. The rearrangement links TRBV24-1 to TRBJ1-1; no clear D gene. From germline, CDR1 is KGHDR and CDR2 SFDVKD. This CDR3 contains 13 residues. The V and J ends lost 3 bases and 4 bases respectively, with 8 bases between them. Here the CDR3 reads CATSDLRGTEAFF. The CDR3 DNA reads as TGTGCCACCAGTGATCTTCGGGGCACTGAAGCTTTCTTT.

The CDR3 sequence is CASSVEPPREGTEAFF. In DNA, the CDR3 is TGTGCCAGCAGCGTAGAGCCCCCAAGGGAGGGGACTGAAGCTTTCTTT. The chain employs TRBV9 and TRBJ1-1; possible D gene TRBD1, 5 bases. The CDR3 runs 16 residues. The germline CDR1 and CDR2 sequences are SGDLS and YYNGEE. Trimming left V 0 bases short and J 5 bases short, with 17 bases between.

V usage is TRBV18 and J usage is TRBJ2-2, with D maybe TRBD2 (6 bases). From germline, CDR1 is KGHSH and CDR2 LQKENI. Trimming shortened V by 4 bases and J by 5 bases, and 11 bases separated the two germline ends. The CDR3 has 14 amino acids. CDR3 nucleotide sequence: TGTGCCAGCTCACTAGGGACTCTTACCGGGGAGCTGTTTTTT. This translates into CASSLGTLTGELFF. The variable domain in full, with the rest retrieved from reference TRBV18 and TRBJ2-2, is NAGVMQNPRHLVRRRGQEARLRCSPMKGHSHVYWYRQLPEEGLKFMVYLQKENIIDESGMPKERFSAEFPKEGPSILRIQQVVRGDSAAYFCASSLGTLTGELFFGEGSRLTVL.

This clone occurred a few times. The chain has TRBV20-1 and TRBJ2-7; D may be TRBD2 (6 bases). The CDR3 extends over 11 amino acids. The germline V gene encodes CDR1 DFQATT and CDR2 SNEGSKA (reference sequence). Trimming stripped 6 bases from V and 3 bases from J, with 9 bases between. CDR3 sequence (DNA): TGCAGTGCCAAGGGACTCTACGAGCAGTACTTC. This codes for CSAKGLYEQYF.

This rearrangement joins TRBV5-4 to TRBJ2-7; D remains ambiguous. Germline assignment: CDR1 SGHNT and CDR2 YYREEE (reference sequence). Trimming left V 4 bases short and J 7 bases short, with 15 bases between. The CDR3 runs to 13 residues. CDR3 DNA: TGTGCCAGCAGCCTGACGGGTTCCTGGGAGCAGTACTTC. Translation gives CASSLTGSWEQYF.

This clone was detected only once. The gene calls are TRBV20-1 and TRBJ1-1; TRBD1 matches at 8 bases. CDR3 size: 15 residues. Germline V lookup: CDR1 DFQATT, CDR2 SNEGSKA (reference sequence). The V and J ends lost 3 bases and 5 bases, in that order; junction bases with no gene match: 11. As DNA, the CDR3 is TGCAGTGCTAGTCCACAGACAGGGGCGAGGACTGAAGCTTTCTTT. Translating it yields CSASPQTGARTEAFF.

This clone has a single count. The chain uses TRBV5-1 and TRBJ1-1, with 7 bases that match TRBD1. Germline V gene lookup returns CDR1 SGHRS and CDR2 YFSETQ. The trim removed 3 bases at V and 3 bases at J, leaving 11 bases unmatched. This CDR3 has 16 residues. Here the CDR3 reads CASSSTPTGTDTEAFF. CDR3 nucleotide sequence: TGCGCCAGCAGCTCGACGCCCACCGGGACAGACACTGAAGCTTTCTTT.

This clone has only a few counts. The chain recombines TRBV4-3 with TRBJ1-1; a weak D match, TRBD1 (5 bases). CDR3 size: 13 residues. Trimming took off 4 bases at V and 2 bases at J, with 8 bases between the two ends. Germline lookup yields CDR1 LGHNA and CDR2 YSLEER. The CDR3, as DNA: TGCGCCAGCAGCCCCGGACACAACACTGAAGCTTTCTTT. Protein: CASSPGHNTEAFF.

The rearrangement links TRBV25-1 to TRBJ2-1; a possible D gene is TRBD2 (6 bases). The germline V gene has CDR1 MGHDK and CDR2 SYGVNS. The CDR3 has 13 amino acids. Between the trimmed V and J ends, which lost 3 bases and 12 bases, there was a span of 15 bases. The CDR3 DNA is TGTGCCAGCAGTGACCCCCGCGGGGCAAGGCAGTTCTTC. It specifies CASSDPRGARQFF.

The chain carries TRBV6-5 and TRBJ1-1, with TRBD1 identical over 7 bases. J gave up 7 bases and V 6 bases, and 2 bases lay outside the gene matches. The CDR3 extends over 11 amino acids. Per the germline V gene, CDR1 is MNHEY and CDR2 is SVGAGI. The CDR3 region has the DNA TGTGCCAGCAGGACAGGGTTTGAAGCTTTCTTT. It encodes CASRTGFEAFF.

The rearrangement uses TRBV6-5 and TRBJ1-5; D is ambiguous. Germline V gene data show CDR1 as MNHEY and CDR2 as SVGAGI. The CDR3 has 13 residues. The V and J ends lost 5 bases and 0 bases respectively, with 5 bases between them. The CDR3 region is CASSQLSNQPQHF. Written as DNA, the CDR3 is TGTGCCAGCAGTCAACTTAGCAATCAGCCCCAGCATTTT.

This chain joins TRBV4-3 and TRBJ1-4; D not certain. The ends were cut back, 0 bases at V and 0 bases at J, with 14 bases in the middle. This CDR3 has 18 amino acids. The germline V gene encodes CDR1 LGHNA and CDR2 YSLEER. CDR3 protein: CASSQDRGGTPTNEKLFF. The DNA of the CDR3 is TGCGCCAGCAGCCAAGATCGTGGCGGAACTCCAACTAATGAAAAACTGTTTTTT.

There are a few counts of this clone. The rearrangement joins TRBV28 to TRBJ1-1; 11 positions match TRBD1. Trimming at V came to 4 bases and at J to 7 bases, leaving 11 bases not matched to a gene. Germline V gene sequence: CDR1 MDHEN, CDR2 SYDVKM. The CDR3 has 16 residues. CDR3 residues: CASSSTPRGTGGEAFF. CDR3 bases: TGTGCCAGCAGTTCGACCCCACGGGGGACAGGGGGTGAAGCTTTCTTT.

The chain recombines TRBV2 with TRBJ1-1; 9 bases are shared with TRBD1. Per the germline V gene, CDR1 is SNHLY and CDR2 is FYNNEI. The CDR3 is made up of 15 amino acids. With 5 bases clipped from V and 1 base from J, the junction kept 5 bases outside the gene matches. The CDR3 DNA sequence: TGTGCCAGCAGTCAACAGGGGGCGACGAACACTGAAGCTTTCTTT. This codes for CASSQQGATNTEAFF.

This clone came up a few times. The chain joins TRBV7-8 to TRBJ1-3; no clear D. V lost 3 bases to trimming and J lost 4 bases, with 16 bases between them. The CDR3 is 16 amino acids. CDR1 and CDR2 from the germline V gene are SGHVS and FQNEAQ. CDR3 region: CASSFILDTRGNTIYF. DNA for the CDR3: TGTGCCAGCAGCTTCATTCTCGACACAAGAGGAAACACCATATATTTT.

This chain joins TRBV7-2 and TRBJ2-2, with TRBD2 identical over 7 bases. Germline assignment: CDR1 SGHTA and CDR2 FQGNSA. The CDR3 sequence is 14 residues long. V trimming: 3 bases; J trimming: 3 bases; junction bases outside the gene matches: 1. DNA of the CDR3: TGTGCCAGCAGCTTGGGGGGGGACACCGGGGAGCTGTTTTTT. This encodes CASSLGGDTGELFF.

The chain combines TRBV27 with TRBJ1-2; D is ambiguous. Germline V lookup: CDR1 MNHEY, CDR2 SMNVEV (reference sequence). V was pared by 3 bases and J by 7 bases, with 9 bases between. There are 12 residues in the CDR3. This chain's CDR3 is CASSFRGSGYTF. Written as DNA, the CDR3 is TGTGCCAGCAGTTTTCGGGGATCTGGCTACACCTTC.

The chain has TRBV19 and TRBJ2-1; 12 bases map to TRBD1. The junction had 10 bases not matched to a gene; V was cut back by 4 bases and J by 9 bases. The CDR3 sequence is 16 residues long. The V gene's germline CDR1 is LNHDA and CDR2 SQIVND (reference sequence). The CDR3 loop is CASSTPGQGALGEQFF. CDR3 in DNA: TGTGCCAGTAGTACCCCGGGACAGGGGGCTCTGGGTGAGCAGTTCTTC. Full variable domain (outside the CDR3, taken from reference TRBV19 and TRBJ2-1): DGGITQSPKYLFRKEGQNVTLSCEQNLNHDAMYWYRQDPGQGLRLIYYSQIVNDFQKGDIAEGYSVSREKKESFPLTVTSAQKNPTAFYLCASSTPGQGALGEQFFGPGTRLTVL.

This clone has a handful of counts. The gene calls are TRBV9 and TRBJ1-2; 10 positions agree with TRBD1. J was trimmed by 4 bases and V by 0 bases; bases with no gene match: 3. In germline, CDR1 is SGDLS, CDR2 YYNGEE. The CDR3 sequence is 15 residues long. CDR3 in amino acids: CASSVDGQGVYGYTF. Written as DNA, the CDR3 is TGTGCCAGCAGCGTAGATGGACAGGGGGTCTATGGCTACACCTTC.